The 13 T cell receptor beta chains given below trace back to one sample, sequenced in a study of Graves' ophthalmopathy and Graves' hyperthyroidism. Transcripts of RNA were the source for amplifying TCR beta CDR3 regions. The first-round RT-PCR employed HTBI primers together with the Qiagen OneStep RT-PCR kit. A multiplex PCR was then performed as the second round. Via MiXCR, TCRdb re-called the multiplex PCR reads, giving one row per CDR3 protein. The sample lists 450,000 or so distinct CDR3 sequences, around 15% occurring once. Sequences were obtained from blood. The source of these receptors is a woman aged 30 to 39 with Graves' ophthalmopathy.

The rearrangement joins TRBV10-1 to TRBJ2-5, with D perhaps assigned TRBD1 or TRBD2 (5 bases each). There are 14 residues in the CDR3. Germline CDR1 is WNHNN and CDR2 is SYGVQD (reference sequence). With 2 bases removed from V and 5 bases from J, the gap between germline ends came to 12 bases. CDR3: CASSEGAGMETQYF. The CDR3 nucleotides are TGCGCCAGCAGTGAGGGGGCCGGGATGGAGACCCAGTACTTC.

A word on this clonotype: Compared with germline, one end of the junction differs, possibly owing to a read error. The CDR3 nucleotides are TGTGCCAGCAGTGAGGGGGTGATGTTGGTCTTC. Its protein product is CASSEGVMLVF. This sequence joins TRBV6-1 and TRBJ2-5; D is perhaps TRBD1 or TRBD2 (5 bases each). CDR3 size: 11 residues. The germline gives CDR1 MNHNS, CDR2 SASEGT.

There are a few counts of this clonotype. The chain couples TRBV4-1 to TRBJ2-7; D remains unclear. Trimming took off 6 bases at V and 3 bases at J, with 18 bases between the two ends. The germline V gene encodes CDR1 MGHRA and CDR2 YSYEKL. This CDR3 spans 15 amino acids. The CDR3 DNA sequence: TGCGCCAGCAGGCCAAGTAGCACAGACATCTACGAGCAGTACTTC. This codes for CASRPSSTDIYEQYF.

This clonotype was seen a handful of times. CDR3 DNA: TGTGCCAGCAGCAACCCGTCATGGGGTCAAGAGACCCAGTACTTC. Translation gives CASSNPSWGQETQYF. The chain has TRBV11-2 and TRBJ2-5; no clear D. Germline V lookup: CDR1 SGHAT, CDR2 FQNNGV. The V and J ends lost 5 bases and 2 bases respectively, with 15 bases between them. CDR3 length equals 15 residues.

This clonotype was seen at least ten times. This sequence joins TRBV18 and TRBJ1-6, with TRBD1 matching 8 bases. This CDR3 has 14 residues. With V trimmed by 2 bases and J by 10 bases, 4 bases remained unmatched. CDR1 and CDR2 from the germline V gene are KGHSH and LQKENI. The CDR3, as DNA: TGTGCCAGCTCACCAGGGGACAGGTTATCACCCCTCCACTTT. Amino acid sequence: CASSPGDRLSPLHF.

As for this clonotype: This clone may be a read error of a much larger clone one base away. The chain couples TRBV12-3 or TRBV12-4 to TRBJ1-5; perhaps TRBD1 as D (6 bases). V lost 3 bases, J lost 10 bases, and 16 bases lay in between. The CDR3 has 14 residues. The CDR3 DNA sequence: TGTGCCAGCAGTTTTTCGGGGGCTGGTCATCCCCAGCATTTT. It encodes CASSFSGAGHPQHF.

This clonotype was recorded a few times. The rearrangement links TRBV5-1 to TRBJ2-5; possible D gene TRBD2, 5 bases. The CDR3 length is 13 residues. Germline CDR1 reads SGHRS; CDR2 reads YFSETQ. V was cut by 4 bases and J by 3 bases, with 10 bases left in between. The CDR3 DNA is TGCGCCAGCAGCGCGGGCTCGGAAGAGACCCAGTACTTC. Its protein product is CASSAGSEETQYF. Full variable domain (remainder filled in from reference TRBV5-1 and TRBJ2-5): KAGVTQTPRYLIKTRGQQVTLSCSPISGHRSVSWYQQTPGQGLQFLFEYFSETQRNKGNFPGRFSGRQFSNSRSEMNVSTLELGDSALYLCASSAGSEETQYFGPGTRLLVL.

The sample holds many counts of this clonotype. V and J are TRBV11-2 and TRBJ1-6, with unresolved D. Germline values: CDR1 SGHAT, CDR2 FQNNGV. With 7 bases removed from V and 7 bases from J, the gap between germline ends came to 11 bases. The CDR3 spans 13 residues. The CDR3 nucleotides read TGTGCCAGCAACGTCGGAACCAATTCACCCCTCCACTTT. It is translated as CASNVGTNSPLHF.

The rearrangement joins TRBV6-2 or TRBV6-3 to TRBJ2-2; 7 nucleotides line up with TRBD1. J was trimmed by 3 bases and V by 6 bases; bases with no gene match: 4. The CDR3 is 14 residues long. CDR1 is MNHEY, CDR2 SVGEGT, per germline. The CDR3 coding sequence is TGTGCCAGCAGACCAGGGGGAGACACCGGGGAGCTGTTTTTT. The encoded protein is CASRPGGDTGELFF.

The chain employs TRBV7-8 and TRBJ1-3; D might be TRBD1 (5 bases). The CDR3 runs 16 residues. V lost 3 bases, J lost 3 bases, and 15 bases lay in between. Per the germline V gene, CDR1 is SGHVS and CDR2 is FQNEAQ. This chain's CDR3 is CASSFQPGIGGNTIYF. The CDR3 DNA sequence: TGTGCCAGCAGCTTCCAGCCAGGGATAGGTGGAAACACCATATATTTT.

This clonotype was recorded many times. The chain carries TRBV15 and TRBJ2-5; D ambiguous. Per germline, CDR1 LNHNV and CDR2 YYDKDF (reference sequence). V was clipped by 0 bases and J by 7 bases, with 9 bases between them. The CDR3 has 13 residues. The CDR3 sequence is CATSRDRIGTQYF. In DNA form, the CDR3 reads TGTGCCACCAGCAGAGATCGGATTGGGACCCAGTACTTC.

This clonotype was seen repeatedly, ten times or more. The V gene is TRBV6-1, the J gene TRBJ2-5, with 10 bases that match TRBD1. Trimming cost V 2 bases and J 1 base; bases outside gene matches: 13. The CDR3 length is 19 residues. The germline CDR1 and CDR2 sequences are MNHNS and SASEGT. The DNA of the CDR3 is TGTGCCAGCAGTGAACGGGGGAGCCGGGACAGGGGACTCCAAGAGACCCAGTACTTC. Translation: CASSERGSRDRGLQETQYF.

The rearrangement joins TRBV27 to TRBJ1-1, with D maybe TRBD1 (5 bases). Germline values: CDR1 MNHEY, CDR2 SMNVEV (reference sequence). Deletions cut 4 bases from V and 5 bases from J, with 14 bases between. This CDR3 has 14 amino acids. CDR3: CASSYQNGATEAFF. In DNA, the CDR3 is TGTGCCAGCAGTTATCAGAACGGGGCGACTGAAGCTTTCTTT.